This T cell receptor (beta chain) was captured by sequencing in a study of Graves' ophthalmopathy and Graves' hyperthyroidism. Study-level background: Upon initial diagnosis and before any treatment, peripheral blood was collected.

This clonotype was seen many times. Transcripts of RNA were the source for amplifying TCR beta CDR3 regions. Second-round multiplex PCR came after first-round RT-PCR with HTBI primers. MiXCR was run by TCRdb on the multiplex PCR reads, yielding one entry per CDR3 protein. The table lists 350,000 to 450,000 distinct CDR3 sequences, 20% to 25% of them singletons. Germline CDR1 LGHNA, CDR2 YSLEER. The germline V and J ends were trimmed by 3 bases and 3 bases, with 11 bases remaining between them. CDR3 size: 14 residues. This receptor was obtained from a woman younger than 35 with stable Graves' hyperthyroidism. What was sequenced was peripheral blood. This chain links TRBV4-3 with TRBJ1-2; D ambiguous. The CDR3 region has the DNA TGCGCCAGCAGCCAGATCACTGGGGACTATGGCTACACCTTC. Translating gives CASSQITGDYGYTF.